Listed here are 13 T cell receptor beta chains from one sample, sequenced in a study of blood T cell repertoires in COVID-19. TCRdb keeps only in-frame clones here, not all; method: immunoSEQ multiplex PCR. The sample lists roughly 570,000 clones, about 89% occurring once. Sequencing used peripheral blood. The receptors originated from a woman aged 45-65 years with COVID-19, enrolled during active disease.

The chain employs TRBV5-6 and TRBJ2-2; tentatively, D is TRBD2 (6 bases). The V and J ends lost 6 bases and 5 bases respectively, with 17 bases between them. The germline V gene encodes CDR1 SGHDT and CDR2 YYEEEE. This CDR3 comprises 15 residues. CDR3 sequence reads: CASNLASAGTGELFF. The CDR3 DNA sequence: TGTGCCAGCAACCTAGCTAGCGCGGGGACCGGGGAGCTGTTTTTT.

The V and J genes are TRBV9 and TRBJ1-6; maybe TRBD1 (5 bases). Trimming pared 5 bases from V and 10 bases from J, leaving 16 bases between. The germline gives CDR1 SGDLS, CDR2 YYNGEE. CDR3 size: 14 residues. The CDR3 protein is CASSTSGIPSPLHF. For the CDR3, the DNA is TGTGCCAGCAGTACATCAGGGATACCCTCACCCCTCCACTTT.

This clone came up once. The rearrangement links TRBV28 to TRBJ2-1, with D possibly matching TRBD2 (7 bases). This CDR3 is built from 15 residues. In germline, CDR1 is MDHEN, CDR2 SYDVKM. V was shortened by 3 bases and J by 9 bases, with 18 bases between the two germline ends. The CDR3 DNA reads as TGTGCCAGCAGTTTGTCCTCGGGGGGCGGAAGTGAGCAGTTCTTC. Protein sequence: CASSLSSGGGSEQFF.

J is TRBJ2-1 and V is TRBV19, with a tentative D call TRBD2 (5 bases). V was shortened by 5 bases and J by 7 bases, with 9 bases between the two germline ends. The CDR3 spans 12 residues. Germline CDR1 reads LNHDA; CDR2 reads SQIVND (reference sequence). This CDR3 is CASSLTGNEQFF. In DNA, the CDR3 is TGTGCCAGTAGTTTAACGGGGAATGAGCAGTTCTTC.

V usage is TRBV6-5 and J usage is TRBJ1-5, with TRBD1 matching over 7 bases. CDR1 MNHEY and CDR2 SVGAGI come from the germline V gene. Losses at the gene ends were 6 bases for V and 3 bases for J; bases not matched to a gene: 2. CDR3 length: 13 residues. CDR3 DNA sequence: TGTGCCAGCAGGACAGGGACCAATCAGCCCCAGCATTTT. Its protein product is CASRTGTNQPQHF.

The rearrangement joins TRBV5-1 to TRBJ1-4, with D possibly matching TRBD1 (6 bases). The CDR3 is made up of 16 amino acids. Per germline, CDR1 SGHRS and CDR2 YFSETQ. V lost 3 bases and J 8 bases, leaving 20 bases between the germline ends. The chain's CDR3 is CASSSGGGTSREKLFF. The CDR3 DNA follows: TGCGCCAGCAGCTCTGGTGGGGGCACAAGCAGGGAAAAACTGTTTTTT.

The genes are TRBV11-2 and TRBJ1-1, with TRBD1 as a possible D gene (5 bases). The CDR3 length is 13 residues. Trimming pared 5 bases from V and 2 bases from J, leaving 9 bases between. CDR1 SGHAT and CDR2 FQNNGV come from the germline V gene. The CDR3 loop is CASSPRTNTEAFF. In nucleotides, the CDR3 is TGTGCCAGCAGCCCCCGGACAAACACTGAAGCTTTCTTT.

The rearrangement links TRBV18 to TRBJ1-2, with D uncertain. This CDR3 has 13 amino acids. V was cut by 3 bases and J by 2 bases, with 7 bases left in between. Germline CDR1 KGHSH, CDR2 LQKENI. DNA of the CDR3: TGTGCCAGCTCACCGGAGAGGAACTATGGCTACACCTTC. It yields the protein CASSPERNYGYTF.

The V and J genes are TRBV24-1 and TRBJ2-2, with D possibly TRBD1 on 5 matching bases. V gave up 4 bases and J gave up 2 bases, with 19 bases separating them. Germline CDR1 and CDR2: KGHDR and SFDVKD. This CDR3 has 18 amino acids. CDR3: CATSDRRMGRANTGELFF. The CDR3 DNA is TGTGCCACCAGTGACCGCCGAATGGGCAGGGCCAACACCGGGGAGCTGTTTTTT.

This chain links TRBV5-4 with TRBJ1-2; TRBD1 matches 9 bases. The CDR3 has 14 residues. J lost 9 bases, V lost 5 bases, and 11 bases had no gene match. Per the germline V gene, CDR1 is SGHNT and CDR2 is YYREEE (reference sequence). The DNA for the CDR3 is TGTGCCAGCAGGCAGCGGGGGGGGACAGGGAGCTACACCTTC. This sequence encodes CASRQRGGTGSYTF.

The V gene is TRBV19, the J gene TRBJ2-1; 7 bases agree with TRBD2. J lost 5 bases, V lost 6 bases, and 4 bases had no gene match. This CDR3 region has 13 residues. CDR1 and CDR2 (germline): LNHDA, SQIVND (reference sequence). The DNA of the CDR3 is TGTGCCAGTAGAACGGGGGGTCACAATGAGCAGTTCTTC. Encoded protein: CASRTGGHNEQFF.

The chain has TRBV2 and TRBJ1-5; TRBD1 aligns across 10 bases. J gave up 5 bases and V 6 bases, and 4 bases lay outside the gene matches. Germline CDR1 is SNHLY and CDR2 is FYNNEI. CDR3 length equals 14 residues. The CDR3 spells CASRGQGRYQPQHF. CDR3 bases: TGTGCCAGCAGGGGACAGGGGCGTTATCAGCCCCAGCATTTT. Full variable domain (missing parts from reference TRBV2 and TRBJ1-5): EPEVTQTPSHQVTQMGQEVILRCVPISNHLYFYWYRQILGQKVEFLVSFYNNEISEKSEIFDDQFSVERPDGSNFTLKIRSTKLEDSAMYFCASRGQGRYQPQHFGDGTRLSIL.

V and J are TRBV4-1 and TRBJ1-1; a weak D match, TRBD1 (6 bases). Germline-derived CDR1 and CDR2 are MGHRA and YSYEKL. The V and J ends lost 0 bases and 8 bases respectively, with 16 bases between them. The CDR3 totals 15 residues. CDR3 protein: CASSQELQGLSEAFF. The CDR3 DNA reads TGCGCCAGCAGCCAAGAGCTCCAGGGGCTATCGGAAGCTTTCTTT.